The clone carrying this T cell receptor (beta chain) was observed a handful of times. Expressed TCRB transcripts were sequenced because the isolated RNA had all been reverse transcribed beforehand. Clones were sequenced by immunoSEQ multiplex PCR, and TCRdb holds only the in-frame ones, with some missing. The table records about 290,000 clones, about 8% of them present only once. The CDR3 contains 14 residues. Looked up from germline, CDR1 is MGHRA and CDR2 is YSYEKL. The ends were cut back, 1 base at V and 4 bases at J, with 7 bases in the middle. This specimen belongs to a study of beta chain features in type 1 diabetes.

The V and J genes are TRBV4-1 and TRBJ1-4; D is uncertain. This sequence was found in a young woman in good health. The sample taken for sequencing was central memory CD4+ T cells from blood. CDR3 amino acids: CASSQGQFNEKLFF. CDR3 nucleotide sequence: TGCGCCAGCAGCCAAGGGCAGTTTAATGAAAAACTGTTTTTT.